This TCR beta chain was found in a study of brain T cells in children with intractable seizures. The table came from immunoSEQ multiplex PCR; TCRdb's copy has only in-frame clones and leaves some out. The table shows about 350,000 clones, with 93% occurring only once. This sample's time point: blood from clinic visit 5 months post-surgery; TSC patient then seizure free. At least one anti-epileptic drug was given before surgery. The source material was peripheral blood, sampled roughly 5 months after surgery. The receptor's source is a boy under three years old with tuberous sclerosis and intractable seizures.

CDR3 sequence reads: CASSQEFGTSYDNEQFF. As DNA, the CDR3 is TGTGCCAGCAGCCAAGAATTCGGGACTAGCTACGACAATGAGCAGTTCTTC. The gene calls are TRBV4-2 and TRBJ2-1; 9 nucleotides match TRBD2. V lost 0 bases, J lost 5 bases, and 8 bases stayed unmatched. The CDR3 is 17 residues long. CDR1 and CDR2 from the germline V gene are LGHNA and YNFKEQ.